One and the same sample provided the 13 T cell receptor beta chains below, sequenced in a study of T-cell memory formation after mild COVID-19. Each CDR3 protein gets one entry after TCRdb re-called the 5' RACE reads with MiXCR. In the table there are 250,000 to 350,000 distinct CDR3 sequences, roughly a fifth of which are singletons. The sequencing sample was made of PBMCs or a T cell subset sorted from them (not recorded which). The receptor set was obtained from a man between 18 and 35 years old who had mild COVID-19 (a few samples of this study predate the infection). Cell type and time point are not known.

This clonotype was picked up a small number of times. The chain combines TRBV12-3 or TRBV12-4 with TRBJ2-3, with 7 bases identical to TRBD2. This CDR3 has 14 residues. V shed 3 bases and J 4 bases; nucleotides not matched to a gene: 4. CDR3 sequence (DNA): TGTGCCAGCAGTTTGAGCGGGGTCCCAGATACGCAGTATTTT. Its translation is CASSLSGVPDTQYF.

Only a few counts were recorded for this clonotype. V gene TRBV6-5 combines with J gene TRBJ2-2; weak D call: TRBD1 (6 bases). Between the trimmed V and J ends, which lost 10 bases and 4 bases, there was a span of 13 bases. The CDR3 consists of 13 residues. Germline lookup yields CDR1 MNHEY and CDR2 SVGAGI. CDR3 nucleotides: TGTGCCACCCACAGGGACCCCACCGGGGAGCTGTTTTTT. Its protein is CATHRDPTGELFF.

This clonotype has only a few counts. The chain combines TRBV18 with TRBJ2-5; 7 bases agree with TRBD1. The CDR3 sequence is 13 residues long. The J segment lost 3 bases and the V segment lost 6 bases, leaving 4 bases of the junction unmatched. The germline V gene encodes CDR1 KGHSH and CDR2 LQKENI. CDR3 loop: CASSAGTEETQYF. In DNA form, the CDR3 reads TGTGCCAGCTCGGCCGGGACAGAAGAGACCCAGTACTTC.

This clonotype occurred many times. The V and J genes are TRBV30 and TRBJ2-7, with D tentatively TRBD2 (5 bases). Trimming pared 3 bases from V and 2 bases from J, leaving 14 bases between. The CDR3 has 14 residues. Germline CDR1 is GTSNPN and CDR2 is SVGIG (reference sequence). In DNA, the CDR3 is TGTGCCTGGAGCCCCCCCCTAGCTCCCTACGAGCAGTACTTC. Translation: CAWSPPLAPYEQYF.

The chain recombines TRBV20-1 with TRBJ1-1; D perhaps matches TRBD1 (6 bases). The CDR3 contains 14 residues. CDR1 is DFQATT, CDR2 SNEGSKA, per germline (reference sequence). V was shortened by 5 bases and J by 4 bases, with 17 bases between the two germline ends. CDR3 sequence (DNA): TGCAGTGCTTCCCGGGGGGGGCCGGGCACTGAAGCTTTCTTT. Translating it yields CSASRGGPGTEAFF.

V usage is TRBV18 and J usage is TRBJ2-7, with D possibly matching TRBD1 (6 bases). The V end was cut by 1 base, the J end by 3 bases, with 13 bases between. CDR1 KGHSH and CDR2 LQKENI come from the germline V gene. This CDR3 comprises 15 residues. The CDR3 DNA sequence: TGTGCCAGCTCACCACAAACCGGGACACTCTACGAGCAGTACGTC. This codes for CASSPQTGTLYEQYV.

V usage is TRBV2 and J usage is TRBJ1-6; D ambiguous. Between the trimmed V and J ends, which lost 2 bases and 8 bases, there was a span of 10 bases. CDR3 size: 14 residues. Germline V gives CDR1 SNHLY, CDR2 FYNNEI. The CDR3 nucleotides read TGTGCCAGCAGTGAAAACGGCTCCTATTCACCCCTCCACTTT. It specifies CASSENGSYSPLHF. Full variable domain (outside the CDR3, taken from reference TRBV2 and TRBJ1-6): EPEVTQTPSHQVTQMGQEVILRCVPISNHLYFYWYRQILGQKVEFLVSFYNNEISEKSEIFDDQFSVERPDGSNFTLKIRSTKLEDSAMYFCASSENGSYSPLHFGNGTRLTVT.

This sequence joins TRBV28 and TRBJ2-1; 7 bases match TRBD2. Germline CDR1 reads MDHEN; CDR2 reads SYDVKM. Trimming at V came to 3 bases and at J to 8 bases, leaving 4 bases not matched to a gene. CDR3 length: 13 residues. CDR3 region: CASSFVGRDEQFF. CDR3 DNA sequence: TGTGCCAGCAGTTTCGTAGGGAGGGATGAGCAGTTCTTC.

The V call is TRBV6-1, the J call TRBJ2-5, with D possibly matching TRBD1 (6 bases). This CDR3 is built from 16 residues. From germline, CDR1 is MNHNS and CDR2 SASEGT. Trimming took off 6 bases at V and 1 base at J, with 18 bases between the two ends. CDR3 loop: CASRANRDIRQETQYF. CDR3 DNA: TGTGCCAGCAGAGCGAACCGGGACATACGCCAAGAGACCCAGTACTTC.

This clonotype was detected only a few times. The chain couples TRBV6-2 or TRBV6-3 to TRBJ2-1, with TRBD2 matching 10 bases. The CDR3 consists of 15 residues. After removal of 4 bases from V and 9 bases from J, the junction contained 9 bases not matched to a gene. From germline, CDR1 is MNHEY and CDR2 SVGEGT. CDR3 loop: CASSLAAGGQGEQFF. CDR3 bases: TGTGCCAGCAGTTTGGCAGCGGGGGGGCAGGGTGAGCAGTTCTTC.

In this sample, this clonotype turned up a few times. One end of the junction varies from germline; a read error may be responsible. The rearrangement links TRBV11-2 to TRBJ1-5; D remains unclear. Germline V CDR1 and CDR2: SGHAT, FQNNGV. The CDR3 loop spans 14 amino acids. Here the CDR3 reads CASSLEASNQPQHF. In DNA, the CDR3 is TGTGCCAGCAGCCTAGAAGCTTCCAATCAGCCCCAGCATTTT.

The CDR3 region has the DNA TGCAGTGCTAGGGACCTTCCGGGACAGGGAAACGAAAAACTGTTTTTT. Translating gives CSARDLPGQGNEKLFF. The V call is TRBV20-1, the J call TRBJ1-4, with 9 bases aligning to TRBD1. The CDR3 runs 16 residues. V lost 3 bases and J lost 8; bases outside the gene matches: 13. The germline V gene encodes CDR1 DFQATT and CDR2 SNEGSKA (reference sequence).

This clonotype was counted a few times. The rearrangement uses TRBV27 and TRBJ2-5; D call uncertain. The CDR3 sequence is 13 residues long. The V end was cut by 5 bases, the J end by 1 base, with 8 bases between. Germline CDR1 MNHEY, CDR2 SMNVEV (reference sequence). The CDR3 is CASSKAGQETQYF. CDR3 in DNA: TGTGCCAGCAGTAAGGCAGGCCAAGAGACCCAGTACTTC.